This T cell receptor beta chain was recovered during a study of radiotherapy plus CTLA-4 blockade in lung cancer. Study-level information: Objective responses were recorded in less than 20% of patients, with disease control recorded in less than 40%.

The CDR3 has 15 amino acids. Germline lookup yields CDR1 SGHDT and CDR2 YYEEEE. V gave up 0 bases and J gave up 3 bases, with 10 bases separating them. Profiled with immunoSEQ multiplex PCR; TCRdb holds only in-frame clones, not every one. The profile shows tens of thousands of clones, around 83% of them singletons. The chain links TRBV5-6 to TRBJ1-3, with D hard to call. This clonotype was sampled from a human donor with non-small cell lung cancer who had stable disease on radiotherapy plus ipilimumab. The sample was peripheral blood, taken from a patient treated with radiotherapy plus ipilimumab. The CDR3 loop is CASSLGGDLGNTIYF. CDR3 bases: TGTGCCAGCAGCTTGGGCGGAGATCTTGGAAACACCATATATTTT.